Listed below are T cell receptor beta chains from one sample, sequenced in a study of cytomegalovirus exposure and HLA in healthy donors. Sequencing used immunoSEQ multiplex PCR; TCRdb keeps in-frame clones, though not all of them. The sample contains roughly 150,000 clones, 75% to 90% of which appear only once. The sequencing sample was made of PBMCs. These receptors were collected from a female donor in good health and CMV-seronegative. The CDR3 runs from the conserved cysteine through the conserved F or W. Fields, in order: J gene, V gene, D gene, CDR3 length, CDR3 protein, CDR3 DNA. D genes are given only for firm matches.

TRBJ2-2 TRBV7-3 TRBD2 16 CASSFLAGAGTGELFF TGTGCCAGCAGCTTCCTAGCGGGAGCTGGCACCGGGGAGCTGTTTTTT
TRBJ1-2 TRBV7-8 NA 15 CASSSKGEGNYGYTF TGTGCCAGCAGCTCCAAGGGGGAGGGAAACTATGGCTACACCTTC
TRBJ2-5 TRBV6-1 NA 14 CASSPKAGQETQYF TGTGCCAGCAGCCCGAAGGCGGGCCAAGAGACCCAGTACTTC
TRBJ2-5 TRBV29-1 TRBD1 16 CSAWGPAGQVHETQYF TGCAGCGCCTGGGGACCCGCGGGACAGGTGCACGAGACCCAGTACTTC
TRBJ2-7 TRBV19 TRBD2 15 CASRPTSGKSYEQYF TGTGCCAGTAGGCCTACTAGCGGGAAATCCTACGAGCAGTACTTC
TRBJ2-2 TRBV28 TRBD1 15 CASWETGGTTGELFF TGTGCCAGCTGGGAAACAGGGGGCACCACCGGGGAGCTGTTTTTT
TRBJ2-5 TRBV19 NA 14 CASSMLGGLETQYF TGTGCCAGTAGTATGCTCGGAGGGTTGGAGACCCAGTACTTC
TRBJ2-3 TRBV29-1 NA 13 CSVAAGAGDTQYF TGCAGCGTTGCTGCAGGGGCCGGAGATACGCAGTATTTT
TRBJ2-7 TRBV2 TRBD2 15 CASREGLAQSYEQYF TGTGCCAGCAGAGAGGGACTAGCGCAATCCTACGAGCAGTACTTC
TRBJ2-5 TRBV5-8 NA 10 CATSGETQYF TGTGCCACTAGTGGAGAGACCCAGTACTTC
TRBJ2-7 TRBV7-2 TRBD2 18 CASSPLAGGSLESYEQYF TGTGCCAGCAGCCCCCTAGCGGGAGGGTCGCTGGAATCCTACGAGCAGTACTTC
TRBJ1-4 TRBV2 NA 14 CASMRGAANEKLFF TGTGCCAGCATGCGGGGGGCGGCTAATGAAAAACTGTTTTTT
TRBJ2-7 TRBV4-1 TRBD2 18 CASSQDRVPAGSSYEQYF TGCGCCAGCAGCCAAGATCGCGTGCCAGCGGGGAGCTCCTACGAGCAGTACTTC
TRBJ2-1 TRBV9 TRBD2 14 CASSLELAGTEQFF TGTGCCTCCTCATTGGAGCTAGCGGGAACTGAGCAGTTCTTC
TRBJ2-2 TRBV7-6 TRBD1 16 CASSLTGTGNTGELFF TGTGCCAGCAGCTTAACCGGGACAGGGAACACCGGGGAGCTGTTTTTT